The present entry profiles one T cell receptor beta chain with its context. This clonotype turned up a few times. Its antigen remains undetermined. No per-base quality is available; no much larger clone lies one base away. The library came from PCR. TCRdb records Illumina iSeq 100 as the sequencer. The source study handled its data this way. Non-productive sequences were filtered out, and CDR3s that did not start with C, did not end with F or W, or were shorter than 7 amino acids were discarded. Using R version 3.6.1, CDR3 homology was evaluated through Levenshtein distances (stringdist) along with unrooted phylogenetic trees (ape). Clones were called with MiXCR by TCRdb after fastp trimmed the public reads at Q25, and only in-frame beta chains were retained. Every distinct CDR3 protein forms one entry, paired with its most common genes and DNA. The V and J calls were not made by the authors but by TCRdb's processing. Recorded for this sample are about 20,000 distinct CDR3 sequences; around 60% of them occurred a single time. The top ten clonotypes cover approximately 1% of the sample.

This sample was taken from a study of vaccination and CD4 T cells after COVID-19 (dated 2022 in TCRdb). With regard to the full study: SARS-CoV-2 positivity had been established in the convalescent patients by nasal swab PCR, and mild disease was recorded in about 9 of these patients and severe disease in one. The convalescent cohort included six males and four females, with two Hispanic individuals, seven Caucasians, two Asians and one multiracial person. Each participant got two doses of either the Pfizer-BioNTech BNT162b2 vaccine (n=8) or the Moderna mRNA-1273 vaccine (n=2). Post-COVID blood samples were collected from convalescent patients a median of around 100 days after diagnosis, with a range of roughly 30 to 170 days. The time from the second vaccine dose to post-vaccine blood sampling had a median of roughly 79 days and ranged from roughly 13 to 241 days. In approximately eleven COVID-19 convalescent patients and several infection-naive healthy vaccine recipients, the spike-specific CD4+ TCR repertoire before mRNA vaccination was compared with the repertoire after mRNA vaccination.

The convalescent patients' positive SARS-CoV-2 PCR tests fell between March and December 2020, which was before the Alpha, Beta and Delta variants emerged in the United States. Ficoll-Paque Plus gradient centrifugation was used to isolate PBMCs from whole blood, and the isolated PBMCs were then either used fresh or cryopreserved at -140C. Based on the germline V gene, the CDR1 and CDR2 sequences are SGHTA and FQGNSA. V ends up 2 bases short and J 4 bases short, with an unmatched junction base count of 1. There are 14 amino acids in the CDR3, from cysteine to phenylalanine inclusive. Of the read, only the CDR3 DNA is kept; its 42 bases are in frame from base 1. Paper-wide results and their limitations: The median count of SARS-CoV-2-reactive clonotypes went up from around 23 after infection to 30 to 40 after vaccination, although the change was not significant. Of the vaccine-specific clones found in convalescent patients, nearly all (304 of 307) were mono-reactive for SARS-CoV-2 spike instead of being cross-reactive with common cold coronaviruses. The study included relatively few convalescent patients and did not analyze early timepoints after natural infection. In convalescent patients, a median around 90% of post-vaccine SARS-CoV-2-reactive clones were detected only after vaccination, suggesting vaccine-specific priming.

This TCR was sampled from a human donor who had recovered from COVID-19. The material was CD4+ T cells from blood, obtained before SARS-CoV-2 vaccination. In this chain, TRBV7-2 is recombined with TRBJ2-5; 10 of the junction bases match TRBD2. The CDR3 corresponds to CASSLLAGVETQYF. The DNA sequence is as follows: TGTGCCAGCAGCTTACTAGCGGGAGTAGAGACCCAGTACTTC.